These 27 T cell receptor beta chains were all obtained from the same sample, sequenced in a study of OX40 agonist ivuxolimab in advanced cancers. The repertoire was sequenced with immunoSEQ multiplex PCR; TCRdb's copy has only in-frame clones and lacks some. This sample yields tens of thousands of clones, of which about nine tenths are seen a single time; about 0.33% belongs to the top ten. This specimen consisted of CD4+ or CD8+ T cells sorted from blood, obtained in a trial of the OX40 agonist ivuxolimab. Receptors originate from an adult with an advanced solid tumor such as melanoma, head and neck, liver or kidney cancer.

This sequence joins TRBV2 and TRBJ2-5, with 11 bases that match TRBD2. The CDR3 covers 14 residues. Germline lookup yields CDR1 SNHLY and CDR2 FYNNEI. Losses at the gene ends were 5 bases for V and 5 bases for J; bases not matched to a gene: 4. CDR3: CASSIAGGRETQYF. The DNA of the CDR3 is TGTGCCAGCAGTATAGCGGGAGGGAGGGAGACCCAGTACTTC.

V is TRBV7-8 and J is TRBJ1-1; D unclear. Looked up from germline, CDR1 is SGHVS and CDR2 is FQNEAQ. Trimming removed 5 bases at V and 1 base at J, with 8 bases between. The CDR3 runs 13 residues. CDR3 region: CASSSFSNTEAFF. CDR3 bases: TGTGCCAGCAGCAGTTTCTCGAACACTGAAGCTTTCTTT. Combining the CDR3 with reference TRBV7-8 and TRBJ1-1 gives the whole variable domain GAGVSQSPRYKVAKRGQDVALRCDPISGHVSLFWYQQALGQGPEFLTYFQNEAQLDKSGLPSDRFFAERPEGSVSTLKIQRTQQEDSAVYLCASSSFSNTEAFFGQGTRLTVV.

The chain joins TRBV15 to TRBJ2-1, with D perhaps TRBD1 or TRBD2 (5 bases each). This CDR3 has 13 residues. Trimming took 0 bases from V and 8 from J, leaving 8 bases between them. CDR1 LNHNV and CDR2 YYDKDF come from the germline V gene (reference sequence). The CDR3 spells CATSRDEGYEQFF. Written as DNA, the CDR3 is TGTGCCACCAGCAGAGATGAGGGGTATGAGCAGTTCTTC. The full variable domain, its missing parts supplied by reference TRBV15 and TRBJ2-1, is DAMVIQNPRYQVTQFGKPVTLSCSQTLNHNVMYWYQQKSSQAPKLLFHYYDKDFNNEADTPDNFQSRRPNTSFCFLDIRSPGLGDTAMYLCATSRDEGYEQFFGPGTRLTVL.

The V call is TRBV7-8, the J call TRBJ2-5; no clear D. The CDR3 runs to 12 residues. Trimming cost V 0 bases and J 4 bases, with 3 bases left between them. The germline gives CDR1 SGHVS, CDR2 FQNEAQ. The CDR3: CASSLAGETQYF. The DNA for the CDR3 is TGTGCCAGCAGCTTAGCTGGAGAGACCCAGTACTTC.

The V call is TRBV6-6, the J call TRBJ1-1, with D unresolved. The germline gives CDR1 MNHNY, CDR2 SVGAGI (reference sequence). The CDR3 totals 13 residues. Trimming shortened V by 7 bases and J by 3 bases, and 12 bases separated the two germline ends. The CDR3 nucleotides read TGTGCCAGCAAGGTGGGATTTGACACTGAAGCTTTCTTT. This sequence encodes CASKVGFDTEAFF.

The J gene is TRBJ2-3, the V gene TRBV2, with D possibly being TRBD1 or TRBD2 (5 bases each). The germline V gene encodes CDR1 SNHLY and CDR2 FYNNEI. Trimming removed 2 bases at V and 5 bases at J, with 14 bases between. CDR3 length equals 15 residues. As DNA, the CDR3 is TGTGCCAGCAGTGAAAGAGGGCAGGGTATAGATACGCAGTATTTT. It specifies CASSERGQGIDTQYF.

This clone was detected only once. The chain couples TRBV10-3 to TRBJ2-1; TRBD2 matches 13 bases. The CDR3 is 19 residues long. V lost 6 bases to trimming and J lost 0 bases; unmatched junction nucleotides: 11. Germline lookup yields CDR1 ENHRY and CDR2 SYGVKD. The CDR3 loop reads CAIRTSGRSTLSSYNEQFF. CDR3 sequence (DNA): TGTGCCATCAGGACTAGCGGGAGGTCGACACTTAGCTCCTACAATGAGCAGTTCTTC.

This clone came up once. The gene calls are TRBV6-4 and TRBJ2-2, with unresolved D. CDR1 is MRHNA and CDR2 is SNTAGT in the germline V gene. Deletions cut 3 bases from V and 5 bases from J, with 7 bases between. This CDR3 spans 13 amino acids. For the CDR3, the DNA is TGTGCCAGCAGTGAATCGCGGACCGGGGAGCTGTTTTTT. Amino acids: CASSESRTGELFF.

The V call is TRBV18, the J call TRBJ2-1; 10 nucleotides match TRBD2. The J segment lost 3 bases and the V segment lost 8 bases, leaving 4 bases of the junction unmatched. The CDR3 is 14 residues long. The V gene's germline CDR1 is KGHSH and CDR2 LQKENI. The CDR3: CASASGSGYNEQFF. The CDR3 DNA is TGTGCCAGCGCTAGCGGGAGTGGCTACAATGAGCAGTTCTTC.

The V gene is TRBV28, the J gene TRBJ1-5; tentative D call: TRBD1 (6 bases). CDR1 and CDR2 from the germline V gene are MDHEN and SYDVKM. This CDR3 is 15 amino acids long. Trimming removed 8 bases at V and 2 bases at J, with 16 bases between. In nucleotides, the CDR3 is TGTGCCAGCGCCAGTGGGGGGCTAGGCAATCAGCCCCAGCATTTT. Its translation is CASASGGLGNQPQHF.

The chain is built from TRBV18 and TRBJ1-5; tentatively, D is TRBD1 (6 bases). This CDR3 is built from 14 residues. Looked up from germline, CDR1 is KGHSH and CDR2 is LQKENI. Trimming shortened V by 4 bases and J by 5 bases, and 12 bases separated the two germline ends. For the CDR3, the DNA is TGTGCCAGCTCACACCCGGACAGAGATCAGCCCCAGCATTTT. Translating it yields CASSHPDRDQPQHF.

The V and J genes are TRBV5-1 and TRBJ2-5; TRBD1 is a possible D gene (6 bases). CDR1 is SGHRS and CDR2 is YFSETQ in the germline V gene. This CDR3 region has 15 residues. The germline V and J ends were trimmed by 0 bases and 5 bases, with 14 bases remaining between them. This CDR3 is CASSLGGQHQETQYF. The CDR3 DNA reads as TGCGCCAGCAGCTTGGGGGGACAACATCAGGAGACCCAGTACTTC. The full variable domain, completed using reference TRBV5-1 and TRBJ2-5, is KAGVTQTPRYLIKTRGQQVTLSCSPISGHRSVSWYQQTPGQGLQFLFEYFSETQRNKGNFPGRFSGRQFSNSRSEMNVSTLELGDSALYLCASSLGGQHQETQYFGPGTRLLVL.

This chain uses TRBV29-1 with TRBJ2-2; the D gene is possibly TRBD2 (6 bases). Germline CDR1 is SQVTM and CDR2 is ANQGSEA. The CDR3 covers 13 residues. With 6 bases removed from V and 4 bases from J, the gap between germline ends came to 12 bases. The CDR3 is CSVERAPTGELFF. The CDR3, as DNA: TGCAGCGTCGAGCGGGCTCCCACCGGGGAGCTGTTTTTT.

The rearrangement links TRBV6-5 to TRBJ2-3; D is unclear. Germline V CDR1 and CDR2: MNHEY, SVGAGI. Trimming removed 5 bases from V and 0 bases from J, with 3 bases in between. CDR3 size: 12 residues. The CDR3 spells CASSPSTDTQYF. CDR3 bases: TGTGCCAGCAGTCCTAGCACAGATACGCAGTATTTT.

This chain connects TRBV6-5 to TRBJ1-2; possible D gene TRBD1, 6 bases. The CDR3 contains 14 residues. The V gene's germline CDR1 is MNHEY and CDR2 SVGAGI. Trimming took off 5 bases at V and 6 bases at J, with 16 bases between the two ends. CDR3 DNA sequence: TGTGCCAGCAGTGCCCCCACAGGGCCGGATGGCTACACCTTC. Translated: CASSAPTGPDGYTF.

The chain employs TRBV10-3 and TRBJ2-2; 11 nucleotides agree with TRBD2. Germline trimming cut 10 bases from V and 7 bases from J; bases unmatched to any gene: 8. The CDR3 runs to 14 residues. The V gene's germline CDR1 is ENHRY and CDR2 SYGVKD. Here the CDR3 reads CATRGLAENGELFF. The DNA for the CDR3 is TGTGCCACCCGGGGACTAGCGGAAAACGGGGAGCTGTTTTTT.

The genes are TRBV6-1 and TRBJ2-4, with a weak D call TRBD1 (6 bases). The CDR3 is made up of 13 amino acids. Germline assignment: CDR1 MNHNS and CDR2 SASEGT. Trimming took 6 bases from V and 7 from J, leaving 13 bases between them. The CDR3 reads CASSGTGTNIQYF. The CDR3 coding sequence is TGTGCCAGCAGCGGAACAGGGACGAACATTCAGTACTTC.

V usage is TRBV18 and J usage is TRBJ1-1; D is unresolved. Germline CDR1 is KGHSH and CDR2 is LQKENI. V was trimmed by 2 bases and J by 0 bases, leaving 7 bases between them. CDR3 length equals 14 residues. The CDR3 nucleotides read TGTGCCAGCTCACCAGCACGCATGAACACTGAAGCTTTCTTT. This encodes CASSPARMNTEAFF.

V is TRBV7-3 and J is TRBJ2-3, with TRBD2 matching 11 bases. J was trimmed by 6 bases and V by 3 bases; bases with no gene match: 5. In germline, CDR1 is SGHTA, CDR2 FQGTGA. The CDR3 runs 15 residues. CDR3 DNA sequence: TGTGCCAGCAGCTTTATACTAGCGGGAGTTGATACGCAGTATTTT. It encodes CASSFILAGVDTQYF.

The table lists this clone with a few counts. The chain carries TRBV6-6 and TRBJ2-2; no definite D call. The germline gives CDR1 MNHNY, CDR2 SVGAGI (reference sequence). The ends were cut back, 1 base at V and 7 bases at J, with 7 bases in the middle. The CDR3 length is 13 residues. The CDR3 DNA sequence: TGTGCCAGCAGTTACTGGGAACGCGGGGAGCTGTTTTTT. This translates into CASSYWERGELFF.

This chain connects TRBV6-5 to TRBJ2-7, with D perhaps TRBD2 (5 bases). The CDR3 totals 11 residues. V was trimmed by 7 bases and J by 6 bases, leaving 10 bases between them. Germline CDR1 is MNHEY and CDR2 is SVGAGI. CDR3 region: CASNRGFEQYF. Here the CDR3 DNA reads TGTGCCAGCAATCGAGGGTTCGAGCAGTACTTC.

The CDR3 region is CASSLGFSQPQHF. Here the CDR3 DNA reads TGTGCCAGCAGCTTAGGGTTTAGTCAGCCCCAGCATTTT. The gene calls are TRBV7-2 and TRBJ1-5; no clear D gene. CDR3 length: 13 residues. CDR1 and CDR2 (germline): SGHTA, FQGNSA. V was pared by 1 base and J by 6 bases, with 7 bases between.

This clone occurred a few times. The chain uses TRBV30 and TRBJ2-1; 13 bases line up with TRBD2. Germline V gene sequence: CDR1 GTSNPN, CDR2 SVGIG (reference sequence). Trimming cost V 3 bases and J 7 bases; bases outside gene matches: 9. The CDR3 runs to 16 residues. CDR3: CAWRELAGGPRNEQFF. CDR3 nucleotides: TGTGCCTGGAGGGAACTAGCGGGAGGGCCGAGGAATGAGCAGTTCTTC.

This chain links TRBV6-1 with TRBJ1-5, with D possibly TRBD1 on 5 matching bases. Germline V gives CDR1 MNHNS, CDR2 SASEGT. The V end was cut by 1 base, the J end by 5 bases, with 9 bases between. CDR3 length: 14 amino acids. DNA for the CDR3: TGTGCCAGCAGTGAAGGTGGGGGATATCAGCCCCAGCATTTT. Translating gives CASSEGGGYQPQHF.

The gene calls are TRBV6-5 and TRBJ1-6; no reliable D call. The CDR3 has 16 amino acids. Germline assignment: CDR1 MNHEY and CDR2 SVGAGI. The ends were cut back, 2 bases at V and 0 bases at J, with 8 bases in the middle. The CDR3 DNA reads TGTGCCAGCAGTTACGGGTCGAGCTCCTATAATTCACCCCTCCACTTT. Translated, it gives CASSYGSSSYNSPLHF.

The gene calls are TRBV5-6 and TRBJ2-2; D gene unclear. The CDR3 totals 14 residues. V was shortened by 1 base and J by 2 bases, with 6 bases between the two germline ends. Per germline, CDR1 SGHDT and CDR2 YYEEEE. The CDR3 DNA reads TGTGCCAGCAGCTTGAGGCCAAACACCGGGGAGCTGTTTTTT. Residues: CASSLRPNTGELFF.

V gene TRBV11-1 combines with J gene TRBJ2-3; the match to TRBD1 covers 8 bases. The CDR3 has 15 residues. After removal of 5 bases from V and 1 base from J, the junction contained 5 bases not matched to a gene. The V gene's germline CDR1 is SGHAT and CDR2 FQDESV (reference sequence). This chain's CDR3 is CASSTGTGGTDTQYF. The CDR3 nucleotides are TGTGCCAGCAGCACCGGGACAGGTGGCACAGATACGCAGTATTTT.